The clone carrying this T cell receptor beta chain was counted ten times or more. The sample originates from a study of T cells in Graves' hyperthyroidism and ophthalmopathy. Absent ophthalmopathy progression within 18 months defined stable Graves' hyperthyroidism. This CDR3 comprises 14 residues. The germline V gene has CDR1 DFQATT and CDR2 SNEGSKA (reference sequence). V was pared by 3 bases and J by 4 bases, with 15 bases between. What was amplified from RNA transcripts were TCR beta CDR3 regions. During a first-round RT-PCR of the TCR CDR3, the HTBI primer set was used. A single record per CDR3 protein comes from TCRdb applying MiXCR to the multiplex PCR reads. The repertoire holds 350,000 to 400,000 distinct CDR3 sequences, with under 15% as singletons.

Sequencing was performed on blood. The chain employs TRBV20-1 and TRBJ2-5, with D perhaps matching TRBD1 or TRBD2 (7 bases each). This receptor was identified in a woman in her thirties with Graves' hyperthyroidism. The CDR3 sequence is CSARLAEGAETQYF. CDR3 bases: TGCAGTGCTAGGCTAGCGGAGGGGGCAGAGACCCAGTACTTC.